A selection of T cell receptor beta chains follows, all from one sample in a study of CD8 T cells in Susac syndrome. TCRdb reprocessed the immunoSEQ multiplex PCR reads with MiXCR, giving one entry per CDR3 protein. The sample carries about 300,000 distinct CDR3 sequences, 85% recorded once. The sequencing sample was made of CD8+ T cells from PBMCs. The receptors derive from a human donor with multiple sclerosis. Both conserved end residues are part of each CDR3. A D gene is named only where the DNA matches it firmly. Clone size is stated in some rows and not others, as once, few, many or a class when expanded.

d_gene: -; j_gene: TRBJ2-3; v_gene: TRBV2; abundance: -; CDR3nt: TGTGCCAGCAGTGAAGAAGGGGCGCTAGATACGCAGTATTTT; CDR3aa: CASSEEGALDTQYF
d_gene: -; j_gene: TRBJ2-2; v_gene: TRBV4-3; abundance: -; CDR3nt: TGCGCCAGCAGCCAATATTTTAACACCGGGGAGCTGTTTTTT; CDR3aa: CASSQYFNTGELFF
d_gene: -; j_gene: TRBJ2-3; v_gene: TRBV7-9; abundance: once; CDR3nt: TGTGCCAGCAATCGGGAGCGGGCCTCTAGCACAGATACGCAGTATTTT; CDR3aa: CASNRERASSTDTQYF
d_gene: TRBD2; j_gene: TRBJ2-3; v_gene: TRBV15; abundance: -; CDR3nt: TGTGCCACCAGCAGAGATCCCGGACTAGCGGGAGATTATACGCAGTATTTT; CDR3aa: CATSRDPGLAGDYTQYF
d_gene: TRBD2; j_gene: TRBJ2-1; v_gene: TRBV4-1; abundance: few; CDR3nt: TGCGCCAGCAGCCAAGAACCCTTTAGCGGGAGGGGAAGGGAGCAGTTCTTC; CDR3aa: CASSQEPFSGRGREQFF
d_gene: TRBD2; j_gene: TRBJ2-1; v_gene: TRBV28; abundance: once; CDR3nt: TGTGCCAGCACCCCCCGCAGCGGGGGGTACAATGAGCAGTTCTTC; CDR3aa: CASTPRSGGYNEQFF
d_gene: -; j_gene: TRBJ2-3; v_gene: TRBV20-1; abundance: -; CDR3nt: TGCAGTGCTAGAGTAATATGGTTGGGGTCGGGCACAGGTACGCAGTATTTT; CDR3aa: CSARVIWLGSGTGTQYF
d_gene: -; j_gene: TRBJ1-5; v_gene: TRBV28; abundance: few; CDR3nt: TGTGCCAGCAGTTTCTTGGATGGCAATCAGCCCCAGCATTTT; CDR3aa: CASSFLDGNQPQHF
d_gene: -; j_gene: TRBJ2-5; v_gene: TRBV2; abundance: -; CDR3nt: TGTGCCAGCCGCCCTAAGAGGGACGGTTACCAAGAGACCCAGTACTTC; CDR3aa: CASRPKRDGYQETQYF
d_gene: TRBD2; j_gene: TRBJ2-3; v_gene: TRBV5-1; abundance: -; CDR3nt: TGCGCCAGCAGCCCTCAAAAACTACTAGCGGGAGTGGATACGCAGTATTTT; CDR3aa: CASSPQKLLAGVDTQYF
d_gene: TRBD1; j_gene: TRBJ1-5; v_gene: TRBV28; abundance: -; CDR3nt: TGTGCCAGCAGTTCGCGGACAGGGTTACAGCCCCAGCATTTT; CDR3aa: CASSSRTGLQPQHF
d_gene: -; j_gene: TRBJ2-7; v_gene: TRBV28; abundance: -; CDR3nt: TGTGCCAGCCGTCGGTCGTCGGCGACCTCCTACGAGCAGTACTTC; CDR3aa: CASRRSSATSYEQYF
d_gene: TRBD1; j_gene: TRBJ1-2; v_gene: TRBV13; abundance: -; CDR3nt: TGTGCCAGCAGCTTAGTTGGACAGGGGTTGGTCGGTGGCTACACCTTC; CDR3aa: CASSLVGQGLVGGYTF
d_gene: -; j_gene: TRBJ2-1; v_gene: TRBV12-5; abundance: once; CDR3nt: TGTGCTAGTGGTTTTAGCGGAAATTACAATGAGCAGTTCTTC; CDR3aa: CASGFSGNYNEQFF
d_gene: -; j_gene: TRBJ2-1; v_gene: TRBV27; abundance: -; CDR3nt: TGTGCCAGCAGTTCCCGGGACAACTCCTACAATGAGCAGTTCTTC; CDR3aa: CASSSRDNSYNEQFF
d_gene: -; j_gene: TRBJ1-5; v_gene: TRBV5-6; abundance: once; CDR3nt: TGTGCCAGCAGCTTGTCGGGGTGGAACGGCAATCAGCCCCAGCATTTT; CDR3aa: CASSLSGWNGNQPQHF
d_gene: -; j_gene: TRBJ2-5; v_gene: TRBV5-1; abundance: -; CDR3nt: TGCGCCAGCAGCATCCCTGATATGGACGCTCAAGAGACCCAGTACTTC; CDR3aa: CASSIPDMDAQETQYF
d_gene: -; j_gene: TRBJ1-5; v_gene: TRBV12-5; abundance: -; CDR3nt: TGTGCTAGTGGTTTGGTGTGCAGGTTTAGCAATCAGCCCCAGCATTTT; CDR3aa: CASGLVCRFSNQPQHF
d_gene: -; j_gene: TRBJ1-1; v_gene: TRBV4-3; abundance: -; CDR3nt: TGCGCCAGCAGCCAAGACTGGCAGGCAAACACTGAAGCTTTCTTT; CDR3aa: CASSQDWQANTEAFF
d_gene: TRBD2; j_gene: TRBJ2-7; v_gene: TRBV27; abundance: few; CDR3nt: TGTGCCATCGGGAGGGGGAACTCCTACGAGCAGTACTTC; CDR3aa: CAIGRGNSYEQYF
d_gene: -; j_gene: TRBJ2-7; v_gene: TRBV5-5; abundance: few; CDR3nt: TGTGCCAGCAGTTTAGGGAGCGGAAGCTCCTACGAGCAGTACTTC; CDR3aa: CASSLGSGSSYEQYF
d_gene: TRBD1; j_gene: TRBJ1-3; v_gene: TRBV20-1; abundance: -; CDR3nt: TGCAGTGCCTCCCCGTATATGGGACAGGTGGTGAACACCATATATTTT; CDR3aa: CSASPYMGQVVNTIYF
d_gene: -; j_gene: TRBJ2-5; v_gene: TRBV28; abundance: -; CDR3nt: TGTGCCAGCAGTTTGTTGGGGGCGGTGGAGACCCAGTACTTC; CDR3aa: CASSLLGAVETQYF
d_gene: -; j_gene: TRBJ1-5; v_gene: TRBV10-3; abundance: -; CDR3nt: TGTGCCATCAGTGGGCAGGGAATGAGCAATCAGCCCCAGCATTTT; CDR3aa: CAISGQGMSNQPQHF
d_gene: -; j_gene: TRBJ2-7; v_gene: TRBV4-3; abundance: few; CDR3nt: TGCGCCAGCAGCCAAGCCTTCATGGGGACCTACGAGCAGTACTTC; CDR3aa: CASSQAFMGTYEQYF
d_gene: -; j_gene: TRBJ1-2; v_gene: TRBV4-3; abundance: -; CDR3nt: TGCGCCAGCAGCCAAGAACGAAACCTATACTATGGCTACACCTTC; CDR3aa: CASSQERNLYYGYTF
d_gene: -; j_gene: TRBJ1-2; v_gene: TRBV30; abundance: -; CDR3nt: TGTGCCTGGAATCCCGGTATAATAAACTATGGCTACACCTTC; CDR3aa: CAWNPGIINYGYTF
d_gene: -; j_gene: TRBJ1-1; v_gene: TRBV19; abundance: -; CDR3nt: TGTGCCAGTAGTATATGGGAAGGGACTGAAGCTTTCTTT; CDR3aa: CASSIWEGTEAFF
d_gene: -; j_gene: TRBJ2-7; v_gene: TRBV7-2; abundance: -; CDR3nt: TGTGCCAGCAGCTTAGGGTCTAGGTCCTACGAGCAGTACTTC; CDR3aa: CASSLGSRSYEQYF
d_gene: -; j_gene: TRBJ2-3; v_gene: TRBV3-1; abundance: -; CDR3nt: TGTGCCAGCAGCCAAGCCCAGACAGTTACAGATACGCAGTATTTT; CDR3aa: CASSQAQTVTDTQYF
d_gene: TRBD2; j_gene: TRBJ2-1; v_gene: TRBV20-1; abundance: once; CDR3nt: TGCAGTGCTATCGGGAGGGCCGTATACAATGAGCAGTTCTTC; CDR3aa: CSAIGRAVYNEQFF
d_gene: -; j_gene: TRBJ1-1; v_gene: TRBV4-3; abundance: once; CDR3nt: TGCGCCAGCAGCCTCTCCACCGTCCGTACTGAAGCTTTCTTT; CDR3aa: CASSLSTVRTEAFF
d_gene: -; j_gene: TRBJ1-5; v_gene: TRBV18; abundance: once; CDR3nt: TGTGCCAGCTCGACAGATAATCAGCCCCAGCATTTT; CDR3aa: CASSTDNQPQHF
d_gene: -; j_gene: TRBJ1-2; v_gene: TRBV5-1; abundance: -; CDR3nt: TGCGCCAGCAGCCTGGGGGTGGACAGCCGGGGCTACACCTTC; CDR3aa: CASSLGVDSRGYTF
d_gene: TRBD2; j_gene: TRBJ2-2; v_gene: TRBV5-1; abundance: -; CDR3nt: TGCGCCAGCAGCTTGAACGCGGGAGGGGAATTTGGCGGGGAGCTGTTTTTT; CDR3aa: CASSLNAGGEFGGELFF
d_gene: -; j_gene: TRBJ1-5; v_gene: TRBV27; abundance: -; CDR3nt: TGTGCCAGCACCTTCTATAGCAATCAGCCCCAGCATTTT; CDR3aa: CASTFYSNQPQHF
d_gene: -; j_gene: TRBJ1-5; v_gene: TRBV27; abundance: -; CDR3nt: TGTGCCAGCAGTTTTTCCGGGACAAATCAGCCCCAGCATTTT; CDR3aa: CASSFSGTNQPQHF
d_gene: -; j_gene: TRBJ2-1; v_gene: TRBV7-9; abundance: -; CDR3nt: TGTGCCAGCAGCTCAACCCCCGCGGATGAGCAGTTCTTC; CDR3aa: CASSSTPADEQFF
d_gene: TRBD1; j_gene: TRBJ1-1; v_gene: TRBV19; abundance: -; CDR3nt: TGTGCCAGTAGTATGACAGGGGGAAACACTGAAGCTTTCTTT; CDR3aa: CASSMTGGNTEAFF
d_gene: -; j_gene: TRBJ2-1; v_gene: TRBV7-9; abundance: once; CDR3nt: TGTGCCAGCAGCCCCTCCCCCAGAGGTAGCTCCTACAATGAGCAGTTCTTC; CDR3aa: CASSPSPRGSSYNEQFF